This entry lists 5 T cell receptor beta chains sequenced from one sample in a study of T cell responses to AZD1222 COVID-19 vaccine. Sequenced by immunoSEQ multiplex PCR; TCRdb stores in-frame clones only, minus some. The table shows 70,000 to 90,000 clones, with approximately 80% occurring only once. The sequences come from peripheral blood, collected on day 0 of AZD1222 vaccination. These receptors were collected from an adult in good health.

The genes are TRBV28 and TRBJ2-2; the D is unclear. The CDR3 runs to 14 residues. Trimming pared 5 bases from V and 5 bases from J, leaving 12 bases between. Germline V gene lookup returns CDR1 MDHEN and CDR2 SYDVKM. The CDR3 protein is CASSLPPWTGELFF. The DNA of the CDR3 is TGTGCCAGCAGTCTGCCCCCATGGACCGGGGAGCTGTTTTTT.

CDR3 sequence: CATRSEGVRRREWTGELFF. As DNA, the CDR3 is TGTGCCACCAGGTCGGAGGGGGTACGGCGGCGGGAGTGGACCGGGGAGCTGTTTTTT. This chain joins TRBV21-1 and TRBJ2-2; the table calls TRBD2, which could not be checked here. TRBV21-1 is given as a pseudogene. The CDR3 spans 19 residues.

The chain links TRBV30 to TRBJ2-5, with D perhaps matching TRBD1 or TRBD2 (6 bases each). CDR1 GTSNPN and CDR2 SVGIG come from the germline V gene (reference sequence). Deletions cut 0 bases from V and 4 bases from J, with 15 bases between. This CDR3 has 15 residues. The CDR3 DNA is TGTGCCTGGAGTGTACTTGGAGGGGGAGTAGAGACCCAGTACTTC. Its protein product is CAWSVLGGGVETQYF.

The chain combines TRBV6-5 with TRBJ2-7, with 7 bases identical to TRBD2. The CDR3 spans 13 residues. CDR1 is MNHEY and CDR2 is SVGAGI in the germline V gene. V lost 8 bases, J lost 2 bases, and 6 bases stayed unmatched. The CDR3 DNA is TGTGCCAGCCTTCGGGAGGCAACCTACGAGCAGTACTTC. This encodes CASLREATYEQYF.

The CDR3 reads CASSLDYAGRPYTF. For the CDR3, the DNA is TGTGCCAGCAGCTTGGATTATGCAGGGCGGCCCTACACCTTC. V usage is TRBV5-6 and J usage is TRBJ1-2, with a possible D match to TRBD1 (5 bases). The CDR3 has 14 residues. In germline, CDR1 is SGHDT, CDR2 YYEEEE. Trimming shortened V by 0 bases and J by 10 bases, and 16 bases separated the two germline ends.